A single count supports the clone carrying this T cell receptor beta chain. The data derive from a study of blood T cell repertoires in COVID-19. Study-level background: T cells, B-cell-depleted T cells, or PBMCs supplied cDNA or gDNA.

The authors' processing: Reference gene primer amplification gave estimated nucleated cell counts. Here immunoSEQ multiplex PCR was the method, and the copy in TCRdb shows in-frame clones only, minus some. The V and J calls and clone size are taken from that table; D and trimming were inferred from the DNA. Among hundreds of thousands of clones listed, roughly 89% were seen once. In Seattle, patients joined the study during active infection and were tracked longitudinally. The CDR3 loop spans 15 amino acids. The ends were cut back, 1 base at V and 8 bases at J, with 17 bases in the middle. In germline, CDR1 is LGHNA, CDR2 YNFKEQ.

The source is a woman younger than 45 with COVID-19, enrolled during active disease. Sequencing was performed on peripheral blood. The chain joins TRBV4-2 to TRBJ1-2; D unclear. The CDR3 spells CASSQGGSWREGYTF. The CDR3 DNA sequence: TGTGCCAGCAGCCAAGGTGGCAGCTGGAGGGAGGGCTACACCTTC.